This TCR beta chain is drawn from a study of vaccination and CD4 T cells after COVID-19. Whole-study results and caveats: Post-vaccination, and not before, a median approximately 89% of reactive clones appeared in convalescent patients.

Specified treatment: roughly 10-day PBMC culture with coronavirus spike peptide pools or control peptides (ViraFEST assay). With the Oncomine TCR Beta short-read assay, DNA from cultured CD4+ T cells was sequenced. In TCRdb, the PCR reads were re-called with MiXCR into one record per CDR3 protein. The sample records fewer than 15,000 distinct CDR3 sequences, about 30% being singletons. As to this clonotype: The target antigen is unknown.

Germline V gene lookup returns CDR1 SNHLY and CDR2 FYNNEI. V was clipped by 8 bases and J by 2 bases, with 15 bases between them. This CDR3 region has 14 residues. The receptor was derived from a human donor who had recovered from COVID-19. The chain links TRBV2 to TRBJ2-5, with D perhaps TRBD2 (5 bases). Sequenced sample: CD4+ T cells from blood, cultured in vitro. This CDR3 reads CASGDLGKQETQYF. In nucleotides, the CDR3 is TGTGCCAGCGGAGACCTCGGGAAGCAAGAGACCCAGTACTTC.